This TCR beta chain originates from a study of blood T cells in healthy people across ages. Study-wide findings and caveats: Strong correlation linked observed beta diversity and percent naive T cells.

PCR was performed a second time for roughly 7 to 11 cycles using a sample-barcoded 5' primer and a J-beta primer mix. TCRdb fed the 5' RACE reads into MiXCR, producing one record per CDR3 protein. The sample contains 540,000 or so distinct CDR3 sequences, 20% to 30% of which appear only once. This clonotype was seen only a few times. What it recognizes is unknown. Extractions gave at least 5.5 micrograms of total RNA per sample. Trimming took off 0 bases at V and 2 bases at J, with 12 bases between the two ends. Germline V gene sequence: CDR1 LGHNA, CDR2 YSLEER. This CDR3 is built from 16 residues. These data were also reused for a study on T cells of mothers and their children.

This TCR was recovered from a boy aged 5-17 years in good health. This chain uses TRBV4-3 with TRBJ2-3; D is unresolved. Sample: blood. CDR3 nucleotides: TGCGCCAGCAGCCAAGATAGGCGGCCGACCACAGATACGCAGTATTTT. Translating gives CASSQDRRPTTDTQYF.